One TCR beta chain is described in this entry. Its antigen is as yet unknown. V shed 3 bases, J shed 6 bases, and the junction held 6 bases outside the gene matches. The CDR3 has 14 amino acids. Germline V gene data show CDR1 as LGHDT and CDR2 as YNNKEL (reference sequence). Unexposed donor CD4+ T cells date from 2011-2018, before the COVID-19 pandemic. Isolation of CD4+ T cells took place after about 9 days in culture. Testing used SARS-CoV-2 S/N and four cold-coronavirus spikes on unexposed-donor CD4+ T cells, cells permitting. The sample originates from a study of CD4 T cells in relation to SARS-CoV-2 and coronaviruses. Repertoires were generated with immunoSEQ multiplex PCR, while TCRdb's copy carries only in-frame clones and drops some. The sample lists 25,000 to 30,000 clones, just under 75% occurring once. Study-wide results and limits: No donor gave both pre-pandemic and post-infection samples. The cross-reactivity analysis covered only spike protein, not other viral proteins.

This TCR derives from a human donor in good health. This chain joins TRBV3-1 (or the pseudogene TRBV3-2) and TRBJ2-3, with TRBD2 identical over 7 bases. Sequenced: CD4+ T cells from PBMCs, cultured in vitro. CDR3 amino acids: CASSHGGIRDTQYF. Here the CDR3 DNA reads TGTGCCAGCAGCCACGGGGGGATAAGGGATACGCAGTATTTT.